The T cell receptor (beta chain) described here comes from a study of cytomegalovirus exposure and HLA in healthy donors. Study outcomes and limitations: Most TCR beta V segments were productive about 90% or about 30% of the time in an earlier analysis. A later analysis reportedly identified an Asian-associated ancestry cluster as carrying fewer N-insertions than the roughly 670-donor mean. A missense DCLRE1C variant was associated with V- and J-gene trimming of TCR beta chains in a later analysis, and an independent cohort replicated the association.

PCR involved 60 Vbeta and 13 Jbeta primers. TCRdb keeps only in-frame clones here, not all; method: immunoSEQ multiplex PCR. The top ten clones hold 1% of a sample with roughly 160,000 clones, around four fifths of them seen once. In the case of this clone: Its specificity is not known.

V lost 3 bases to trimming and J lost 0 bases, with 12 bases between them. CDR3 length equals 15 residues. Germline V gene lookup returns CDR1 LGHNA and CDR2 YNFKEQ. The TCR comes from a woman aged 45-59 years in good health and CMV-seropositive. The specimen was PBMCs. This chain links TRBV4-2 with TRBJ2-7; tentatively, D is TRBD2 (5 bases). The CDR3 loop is CASSHTSGSSYEQYF. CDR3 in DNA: TGTGCCAGCAGCCATACCAGCGGAAGCTCCTACGAGCAGTACTTC.